The 27 T cell receptor beta chains below all came from one sample that was sequenced in a study of T cell changes during pregnancy in multiple sclerosis. Using immunoSEQ multiplex PCR, the repertoire was profiled, and TCRdb retains in-frame clones only, with some absent. Of tens of thousands of clones in the sample, more than 85% were seen once. Sequences were derived from CD4+ T cells from peripheral blood mononuclear cells, sampled in the second trimester of pregnancy. The receptors stem from a female donor in good health, enrolled as a control in a pregnancy study.

The chain couples TRBV7-9 to TRBJ2-5; 7 bases line up with TRBD1. This CDR3 contains 14 residues. Germline V gene data show CDR1 as SEHNR and CDR2 as FQNEAQ (reference sequence). Losses at the gene ends were 1 base for V and 5 bases for J; bases not matched to a gene: 4. CDR3 in amino acids: CASSLEGGGETQYF. DNA of the CDR3: TGTGCCAGCAGCTTAGAAGGGGGCGGTGAGACCCAGTACTTC.

This chain uses TRBV4-1 with TRBJ2-3; D call uncertain. The CDR3 length is 14 residues. Germline-derived CDR1 and CDR2 are MGHRA and YSYEKL. Between the trimmed V and J ends, which lost 1 base and 2 bases, there was a span of 7 bases. The CDR3 region has the DNA TGCGCCAGCAGCCAAGTTCTCTACACAGATACGCAGTATTTT. The encoded protein is CASSQVLYTDTQYF.

This chain joins TRBV19 and TRBJ1-5, with D perhaps TRBD1 (6 bases). V was shortened by 0 bases and J by 15 bases, with 12 bases between the two germline ends. Germline lookup yields CDR1 LNHDA and CDR2 SQIVND (reference sequence). This CDR3 spans 12 amino acids. The CDR3 region has the DNA TGTGCCAGTAGTATAGACCAACAGGGTTTGCATTTT. It specifies CASSIDQQGLHF.

This clone occurred once. The V call is TRBV21-1, the J call TRBJ1-1; the D call of TRBD1 is as the table states it, not checked on the DNA. TRBV21-1 is tagged as a pseudogene. The length of the CDR3 is 15 residues. CDR3 sequence reads: CASSSQDTLNTEAFF. The CDR3 coding sequence is TGTGCCAGCAGCTCCCAGGACACCCTGAACACTGAAGCTTTCTTT.

The chain has TRBV11-2 and TRBJ2-3; 7 positions agree with TRBD2. The CDR3 consists of 13 residues. Trimming took 8 bases from V and 4 from J; bases not matched to a gene: 6. Germline assignment: CDR1 SGHAT and CDR2 FQNNGV. DNA for the CDR3: TGTGCCAGCTGGGGGAGGGACCCAGATACGCAGTATTTT. Residues: CASWGRDPDTQYF.

This chain joins TRBV29-1 and TRBJ1-2; D possibly corresponds to TRBD1 (6 bases). Trimming shortened V by 3 bases and J by 4 bases, and 12 bases separated the two germline ends. The CDR3 contains 13 residues. Looked up from germline, CDR1 is SQVTM and CDR2 is ANQGSEA. This CDR3 is CSVDYQGSYGYTF. The CDR3 DNA sequence: TGCAGCGTTGACTATCAGGGGTCCTATGGCTACACCTTC.

This clone was counted once. The rearrangement joins TRBV18 to TRBJ2-5; 11 bases map to TRBD2. The CDR3 runs to 18 residues. Looked up from germline, CDR1 is KGHSH and CDR2 is LQKENI. With V trimmed by 3 bases and J by 1 base, 10 bases remained unmatched. The CDR3 region has the DNA TGTGCCAGCTCACCCCTTAGCGGGAGGGCCGGGCCCCAAGAGACCCAGTACTTC. It is translated as CASSPLSGRAGPQETQYF.

This sequence joins TRBV18 and TRBJ2-1, with D maybe TRBD1 (6 bases). V lost 0 bases and J 6 bases, leaving 15 bases between the germline ends. Germline lookup yields CDR1 KGHSH and CDR2 LQKENI. The CDR3 runs 16 residues. CDR3 protein: CASSPPRRTVANEQFF. The CDR3 nucleotides read TGTGCCAGCTCACCACCACGGCGGACAGTAGCCAATGAGCAGTTCTTC.

This chain links TRBV2 with TRBJ2-5; D perhaps matches TRBD1 (5 bases). V gave up 8 bases and J gave up 0 bases, with 7 bases separating them. CDR1 is SNHLY and CDR2 is FYNNEI in the germline V gene. CDR3 length: 12 residues. This CDR3 is CASCRDQETQYF. In DNA, the CDR3 is TGTGCCAGCTGCAGGGACCAAGAGACCCAGTACTTC. Filled out from reference TRBV2 and TRBJ2-5, the complete variable domain reads EPEVTQTPSHQVTQMGQEVILRCVPISNHLYFYWYRQILGQKVEFLVSFYNNEISEKSEIFDDQFSVERPDGSNFTLKIRSTKLEDSAMYFCASCRDQETQYFGPGTRLLVL.

This chain connects TRBV7-2 to TRBJ2-5; TRBD1 aligns across 8 bases. The length of the CDR3 is 15 residues. Germline CDR1 SGHTA, CDR2 FQGNSA. Unmatched junction bases numbered 6, after V lost 5 bases and J lost 1 base. The CDR3 sequence is CASSLDRVSQETQYF. CDR3 bases: TGTGCCAGCAGCCTGGACAGGGTGAGCCAAGAGACCCAGTACTTC.

This chain uses TRBV7-3 with TRBJ2-6, with 8 positions matching TRBD2. CDR3 length: 15 residues. V lost 3 bases, J lost 8 bases, and 6 bases stayed unmatched. The germline V gene has CDR1 SGHTA and CDR2 FQGTGA. The CDR3 is CASSFRSGGTNVLTF. The CDR3 DNA follows: TGTGCCAGCAGCTTTCGTTCGGGGGGGACCAACGTCCTGACTTTC.

This clone was observed a few times. The rearrangement links TRBV25-1 to TRBJ2-7, with 7 bases that match TRBD2. The V gene end was trimmed by 3 bases and the J gene end by 7 bases; junction bases not matched to a gene: 15. Germline V gene sequence: CDR1 MGHDK, CDR2 SYGVNS. CDR3 size: 16 residues. The DNA for the CDR3 is TGTGCCAGCAGTGATTTGCAGCGGGGAGTTGTGAGGGAGCAGTACTTC. The encoded protein is CASSDLQRGVVREQYF.

The V gene is TRBV5-4, the J gene TRBJ2-1; tentatively, D is TRBD2 (7 bases). The V end was cut by 4 bases, the J end by 1 base, with 15 bases between. The CDR3 consists of 16 residues. Germline V gene sequence: CDR1 SGHNT, CDR2 YYREEE (reference sequence). CDR3 sequence reads: CASSAMGGASYNEQFF. The DNA of the CDR3 is TGTGCCAGCAGCGCCATGGGGGGGGCATCCTACAATGAGCAGTTCTTC.

V usage is TRBV15 and J usage is TRBJ1-5, with TRBD1 matching over 9 bases. V was clipped by 0 bases and J by 6 bases; unmatched bases: 3. The CDR3 totals 15 residues. CDR1 is LNHNV and CDR2 is YYDKDF in the germline V gene (reference sequence). This CDR3 reads CATSRDRQGGQPQHF. The CDR3 nucleotides are TGTGCCACCAGCAGAGATCGACAGGGGGGTCAGCCCCAGCATTTT.

The V call is TRBV19, the J call TRBJ1-1; TRBD1 is a possible D gene (5 bases). From germline, CDR1 is LNHDA and CDR2 SQIVND (reference sequence). Trimming took 5 bases from V and 3 from J, leaving 13 bases between them. This CDR3 has 14 residues. The chain's CDR3 is CASSEGWRDTEAFF. In DNA form, the CDR3 reads TGTGCCAGTAGTGAGGGGTGGAGGGACACTGAAGCTTTCTTT.

The rearrangement links TRBV7-9 to TRBJ2-5; TRBD2 aligns across 13 bases. V lost 6 bases, J lost 2 bases, and 6 bases stayed unmatched. Germline V gene lookup returns CDR1 SEHNR and CDR2 FQNEAQ (reference sequence). The CDR3 totals 16 residues. DNA for the CDR3: TGTGCCAGCAGGCGACTAGCGGGGGGCCTACAAGAGACCCAGTACTTC. Translated: CASRRLAGGLQETQYF. Together with reference TRBV7-9 and TRBJ2-5, the CDR3 gives the full variable domain: DTGVSQNPRHKITKRGQNVTFRCDPISEHNRLYWYRQTLGQGPEFLTYFQNEAQLEKSRLLSDRFSAERPKGSFSTLEIQRTEQGDSAMYLCASRRLAGGLQETQYFGPGTRLLVL.

The chain recombines TRBV18 with TRBJ2-7; 8 nucleotides match TRBD1. Germline V gene lookup returns CDR1 KGHSH and CDR2 LQKENI. Trimming at V came to 8 bases and at J to 0 bases, leaving 6 bases not matched to a gene. This CDR3 contains 14 residues. CDR3 residues: CASAGGGLSYEQYF. In DNA form, the CDR3 reads TGTGCCAGCGCAGGGGGCGGCCTCTCCTACGAGCAGTACTTC.

This chain connects TRBV19 to TRBJ1-1; a possible D gene is TRBD1 (5 bases). V was cut by 0 bases and J by 0 bases, with 11 bases left in between. Germline lookup yields CDR1 LNHDA and CDR2 SQIVND (reference sequence). The CDR3 covers 16 residues. CDR3 nucleotides: TGTGCCAGTAGTATAGATCCCGGGGGAGTGAACACTGAAGCTTTCTTT. It translates to CASSIDPGGVNTEAFF.

The genes are TRBV18 and TRBJ2-1; TRBD2 might be the D (6 bases). The CDR3 is 15 amino acids. V was shortened by 0 bases and J by 8 bases, with 14 bases between the two germline ends. Germline V gene data show CDR1 as KGHSH and CDR2 as LQKENI. As DNA, the CDR3 is TGTGCCAGCTCACCACCGGGACTCGGCGGCTATGAGCAGTTCTTC. Amino acids: CASSPPGLGGYEQFF.

This CDR3 is CAWRAASGNVDEQFF. The CDR3 DNA reads TGTGCCTGGAGAGCGGCTAGCGGGAATGTGGATGAGCAGTTCTTC. This chain uses TRBV30 with TRBJ2-1, with 9 bases fitting TRBD2. The CDR3 is 15 residues long. The trim removed 3 bases at V and 8 bases at J, leaving 11 bases unmatched. Germline V lookup: CDR1 GTSNPN, CDR2 SVGIG (reference sequence).

The J gene is TRBJ2-1, the V gene TRBV5-1, with 8 bases matching TRBD1. Looked up from germline, CDR1 is SGHRS and CDR2 is YFSETQ. J gave up 2 bases and V 3 bases, and 7 bases lay outside the gene matches. The CDR3 has 16 residues. The CDR3 spells CASSSQTGVTYNEQFF. CDR3 nucleotide sequence: TGCGCCAGCAGCTCTCAGACAGGGGTTACCTACAATGAGCAGTTCTTC.

In DNA, the CDR3 is TGCAGTGCTAGAGGGGCAGTTGAAGCTTTCTTT. This codes for CSARGAVEAFF. The chain carries TRBV20-1 and TRBJ1-1, with no clear D. The V and J ends lost 1 base and 7 bases respectively, with 7 bases between them. In germline, CDR1 is DFQATT, CDR2 SNEGSKA (reference sequence). CDR3 length: 11 residues.

The chain uses TRBV4-1 and TRBJ2-3, with 10 bases lining up with TRBD2. V gave up 0 bases and J gave up 6 bases; unmatched junction bases: 9. The CDR3 length is 17 residues. CDR1 is MGHRA and CDR2 is YSYEKL in the germline V gene. The CDR3 reads CASSQDLSGGLGDTQYF. The CDR3 nucleotides are TGCGCCAGCAGCCAAGATCTTAGCGGGGGGCTGGGGGATACGCAGTATTTT.

This clone was found a few times. The chain recombines TRBV5-1 with TRBJ2-1; 9 bases are shared with TRBD2. CDR1 and CDR2 from the germline V gene are SGHRS and YFSETQ. The CDR3 spans 15 residues. The J segment lost 13 bases and the V segment lost 0 bases, leaving 11 bases of the junction unmatched. Here the CDR3 DNA reads TGCGCCAGCAGCTTGGCTTTTTATAGCGGGAGCCAACAGTTCTTC. Its protein is CASSLAFYSGSQQFF.

The CDR3 loop reads CASSVRLASQRYF. The DNA for the CDR3 is TGTGCCAGCAGCGTAAGGTTGGCATCTCAGCGGTACTTC. V usage is TRBV9 and J usage is TRBJ2-7; D uncertain. The germline V and J ends were trimmed by 1 base and 12 bases, with 17 bases remaining between them. CDR3 size: 13 residues. CDR1 SGDLS and CDR2 YYNGEE come from the germline V gene.

This clone was recorded a few times. The V gene is TRBV4-3, the J gene TRBJ1-4; D is possibly TRBD1 (6 bases). Deletions cut 0 bases from V and 7 bases from J, with 12 bases between. Germline-derived CDR1 and CDR2 are LGHNA and YSLEER. The CDR3 length is 15 residues. CDR3 in DNA: TGCGCCAGCAGCCAAGATCGTACAGGGACTGAAAAACTGTTTTTT. Protein sequence: CASSQDRTGTEKLFF.

The chain has TRBV18 and TRBJ1-4, with D unclear. Trimming took 5 bases from V and 5 from J, leaving 24 bases between them. The germline V gene encodes CDR1 KGHSH and CDR2 LQKENI. This CDR3 contains 18 residues. CDR3 in amino acids: CASSTQSARRARNEKLFF. In DNA form, the CDR3 reads TGTGCCAGCTCAACTCAATCCGCCCGCCGTGCGCGGAATGAAAAACTGTTTTTT.